This T cell receptor beta chain was documented in a study of HIV-infected patients and healthy controls. A single record per CDR3 protein comes from TCRdb applying MiXCR to the 5' RACE reads. The repertoire holds roughly 70,000 distinct CDR3 sequences, about 15% seen once, with approximately 5.3% in the top ten. The V and J ends lost 5 bases and 1 base respectively, with 10 bases between them. Germline V gene data show CDR1 as SGHTA and CDR2 as FQGNSA. The CDR3 spans 14 residues. Sequenced sample: CD4+ T cells from blood. The chain has TRBV7-2 and TRBJ2-3; D ambiguous. The TCR sequence derives from a human donor in good health. CDR3 sequence: CASSPRVGTDTQYF. CDR3 DNA: TGTGCCAGCAGCCCCCGGGTGGGCACAGATACGCAGTATTTT.